The rows below give T cell receptor beta chains drawn from one sample of a study of blood T cells in healthy people across ages. MiXCR, run by TCRdb on the 5' RACE reads, gives a single entry per CDR3 protein. This sample has over 950,000 distinct CDR3 sequences; approximately 50% occur once, and the top ten carry over 20%. The sample taken for sequencing was blood. These TCRs come from a woman aged 55-70 years in good health. Each CDR3 is given with its conserved first and last residue. A D gene is named only where the DNA matches it firmly. Size tells how often a clone was seen (once, few, many) or the class of an expanded clone, and some rows leave it out.

CASTDEGGVETQYF | TGTGCCAGCACGGACGAAGGCGGGGTGGAGACCCAGTACTTC | few | - | TRBJ2-5 | TRBV12-3/TRBV12-4
CASSKGELTRNEQFF | TGTGCCAGCAGCAAGGGGGAGCTAACCCGCAATGAGCAGTTCTTC | - | - | TRBJ2-1 | TRBV27
CASSLTVSSTETQYF | TGCGCCAGCAGCTTGACAGTCTCCAGCACAGAGACGCAGTATTTT | - | - | TRBJ2-3 | TRBV5-1
CSVVDRGRGGYTF | TGCAGCGTTGTAGACAGGGGGCGTGGGGGCTACACCTTC | few | TRBD1 | TRBJ1-2 | TRBV29-1
CSAAPGQKEKLFF | TGCAGTGCAGCTCCGGGACAGAAGGAAAAACTGTTTTTT | - | TRBD1 | TRBJ1-4 | TRBV20-1
CASSPDRGEDMQYF | TGTGCCAGCAGTCCGGACAGGGGAGAAGATATGCAGTATTTT | - | TRBD1 | TRBJ2-3 | TRBV7-2
CATSPRQGFTDEQYF | TGTGCCACCAGCCCCAGGCAGGGGTTTACTGACGAGCAGTACTTC | - | - | TRBJ2-7 | TRBV15
CASSQGLPGGGDTQYF | TGCGCCAGCAGCCAAGGCCTACCAGGGGGGGGAGATACGCAGTATTTT | few | - | TRBJ2-3 | TRBV4-1
CASSLAWDNYGYTF | TGTGCCAGCAGCTTAGCGTGGGATAACTATGGCTACACCTTC | - | - | TRBJ1-2 | TRBV7-2
CSAGMEGVGYEQYF | TGCAGTGCTGGAATGGAGGGTGTCGGGTACGAGCAGTACTTC | - | - | TRBJ2-7 | TRBV20-1
CASGPDRLNSPLHF | TGTGCCAGCGGACCGGACAGGTTGAATTCACCCCTCCACTTT | few | TRBD1 | TRBJ1-6 | TRBV7-2
CASSLGDVSYEQYF | TGTGCCAGCAGTCTAGGGGACGTCTCCTACGAGCAGTACTTC | once | - | TRBJ2-7 | TRBV12-3/TRBV12-4
CASSRQIHEQYF | TGTGCCAGCAGCCGACAGATACACGAGCAGTACTTC | - | - | TRBJ2-7 | TRBV2
CSAGTGKGNEQFF | TGCAGCGCAGGGACAGGGAAAGGCAATGAGCAGTTCTTC | many | TRBD1 | TRBJ2-1 | TRBV29-1
CASSQGPRNYGHTF | TGCGCCAGCAGCCAAGGCCCGAGGAACTATGGCCACACCTTC | few | - | TRBJ1-2 | TRBV4-1
CASSLVTSANYNEQFF | TGTGCCAGCAGCTTAGTTACTAGCGCAAACTACAATGAGCAGTTCTTC | - | TRBD2 | TRBJ2-1 | TRBV11-2
CASSFAGERQETQYF | TGTGCCAGCAGCTTCGCGGGCGAAAGGCAAGAGACCCAGTACTTC | - | - | TRBJ2-5 | TRBV7-3
CASSLAGISTDTQYF | TGTGCCAGCAGCTTAGCGGGGATTAGCACAGATACGCAGTATTTT | - | TRBD2 | TRBJ2-3 | TRBV12-3/TRBV12-4
CASTENSRETQYF | TGCGCCAGCACCGAAAACAGCAGGGAGACCCAGTACTTC | many | - | TRBJ2-5 | TRBV5-1
CASLMGLAGAGADVLTF | TGTGCCAGCCTAATGGGACTAGCGGGAGCCGGGGCCGACGTCCTGACTTTC | - | TRBD2 | TRBJ2-6 | TRBV12-3/TRBV12-4
CASSFGLLSYEQYF | TGTGCCAGCAGTTTTGGTCTACTCTCCTACGAGCAGTACTTC | many | - | TRBJ2-7 | TRBV27
CSAARGFSSGANVLTF | TGCAGTGCTGCCAGGGGCTTTAGCTCTGGGGCCAACGTCCTGACTTTC | many | - | TRBJ2-6 | TRBV20-1
CSAPSPGGKDYGYTF | TGCAGTGCTCCTTCACCAGGGGGCAAAGACTATGGCTACACCTTC | - | TRBD1 | TRBJ1-2 | TRBV20-1
CASSELRYEQYF | TGTGCCAGCAGTGAACTCCGTTACGAGCAGTACTTC | - | - | TRBJ2-7 | TRBV6-1
CSSTGDGLAGEGTNEQFF | TGCAGTTCTACAGGGGATGGACTAGCGGGAGAGGGAACCAATGAGCAGTTCTTC | few | TRBD2 | TRBJ2-1 | TRBV20-1
CASSPTSGDTEAFF | TGTGCCAGCTCTCCTACTTCAGGCGACACTGAAGCTTTCTTT | - | - | TRBJ1-1 | TRBV2
CASSVGLGGLANTEAFF | TGTGCCAGCAGCGTAGGTTTAGGAGGATTAGCCAACACTGAAGCTTTCTTT | - | - | TRBJ1-1 | TRBV9
CASSELITGGVYGYTF | TGTGCCAGCAGTGAATTGATAACAGGGGGCGTGTATGGCTACACCTTC | - | TRBD1 | TRBJ1-2 | TRBV25-1
CANSPGTGVYEQYF | TGTGCCAACAGTCCCGGGACAGGGGTATACGAGCAGTACTTC | - | TRBD1 | TRBJ2-7 | TRBV6-5
CSASLNPGTEAFF | TGCAGTGCTAGCCTAAATCCGGGGACTGAAGCTTTCTTT | - | - | TRBJ1-1 | TRBV20-1
CASQTRQGGNQPQHF | TGTGCCAGCCAGACCCGACAGGGAGGGAATCAGCCCCAGCATTTT | - | TRBD1 | TRBJ1-5 | TRBV28
CSVDRGTAYNEQFF | TGCAGCGTTGACAGGGGTACCGCCTACAATGAGCAGTTCTTC | few | - | TRBJ2-1 | TRBV29-1
CAISDGQAKETQYF | TGTGCCATCAGTGATGGACAGGCGAAAGAGACCCAGTACTTC | few | TRBD1 | TRBJ2-5 | TRBV10-3
CASSLGLAGSEQYF | TGCGCCAGCAGCTTAGGACTAGCGGGATCCGAGCAGTACTTC | few | TRBD2 | TRBJ2-7 | TRBV5-1
CASRGWGSEAFF | TGTGCCAGCAGGGGGTGGGGCTCTGAAGCTTTCTTT | - | - | TRBJ1-1 | TRBV7-2
CASSLVGSIGGYEQYF | TGTGCCAGCAGCTTAGTAGGGTCAATCGGTGGGTACGAGCAGTACTTC | few | - | TRBJ2-7 | TRBV7-2
CASSLVPVPPDTQYF | TGTGCCAGCAGCTTGGTTCCGGTCCCGCCAGATACGCAGTATTTT | - | - | TRBJ2-3 | TRBV5-6
CASSLGSHEQYF | TGCGCCAGCAGCTTGGGGTCCCATGAGCAGTACTTC | - | - | TRBJ2-7 | TRBV5-1
CASSPRAVAGLQETQYF | TGTGCCAGCAGCCCTCGAGCCGTGGCGGGACTACAAGAGACCCAGTACTTC | many | TRBD2 | TRBJ2-5 | TRBV7-6
CASSDTGGRTEAFF | TGTGCCAGCAGTGACACAGGGGGACGGACTGAAGCTTTCTTT | - | TRBD1 | TRBJ1-1 | TRBV6-1
CACMLLGQLNTGELFF | TGTGCCTGTATGCTACTGGGACAGCTGAACACCGGGGAGCTGTTTTTT | few | TRBD1 | TRBJ2-2 | TRBV30
CASSRMRERTYEQYF | TGTGCCAGCAGCCGCATGAGGGAGAGAACCTACGAGCAGTACTTC | - | - | TRBJ2-7 | TRBV28
CASSPGSVWTQYF | TGTGCCAGCAGCCCCGGTTCCGTTTGGACCCAGTACTTC | - | - | TRBJ2-5 | TRBV7-9